These T cell receptor beta chains were read from a single sample in a study of cytomegalovirus exposure and HLA in healthy donors. This table comes from immunoSEQ multiplex PCR, and its TCRdb copy is limited to in-frame clones, with some not included. The sample carries 75,000 to 100,000 clones, approximately 69% recorded once. The sequenced sample was PBMCs. Receptors originate from a female donor in good health and CMV-seronegative. CDR3s include the opening cysteine and the closing phenylalanine or tryptophan. The order of the fields is V gene, clone size, J gene, D gene, CDR3 protein, CDR3 DNA. A D gene is named only where the DNA matches it firmly. Expanded clones get a size class; other rows say once, few or many, or leave the size out.

TRBV27	.	TRBJ1-2	TRBD1	CASSFSGQFLTF	TGTGCCAGCAGTTTTTCGGGACAGTTTCTCACCTTC
TRBV27	few	TRBJ1-1	.	CASSLSRLGGTEAFF	TGTGCCAGCAGTTTATCACGGTTAGGCGGCACTGAAGCTTTCTTT
TRBV12-5	.	TRBJ2-1	TRBD2	CASGLMISGVSYNEQFF	TGTGCTAGTGGTTTGATGATTAGCGGGGTCTCCTACAATGAGCAGTTCTTC
TRBV7-9	few	TRBJ2-3	TRBD2	CASSLGLAADTQYF	TGTGCCAGCAGCTTAGGACTAGCGGCAGATACGCAGTATTTT
TRBV6-5	few	TRBJ1-5	.	CASSYSRNSNQPQHF	TGTGCCAGCAGTTACTCGCGGAATAGCAATCAGCCCCAGCATTTT
TRBV6-5	.	TRBJ2-7	TRBD2	CASSYRVAGWNEQYF	TGTGCCAGCAGTTACAGGGTAGCGGGATGGAACGAGCAGTACTTC
TRBV18	.	TRBJ2-1	.	CASSPRAGTSYNEQFF	TGTGCCAGCTCACCAAGAGCGGGTACGTCCTACAATGAGCAGTTCTTC
TRBV7-3	few	TRBJ2-5	.	CASSPQGGGTQYF	TGTGCCAGCAGCCCCCAAGGGGGTGGGACCCAGTACTTC
TRBV27	.	TRBJ2-7	.	CASSLNTGSYEQYF	TGTGCCAGCAGTTTAAATACGGGGTCCTACGAGCAGTACTTC
TRBV18	.	TRBJ2-5	TRBD1	CASSPFPGGSETQYF	TGTGCCAGCTCACCATTCCCAGGGGGCAGCGAGACCCAGTACTTC
TRBV5-6	few	TRBJ1-1	.	CASSPSPSLNTEAFF	TGTGCCAGCAGCCCGAGCCCGTCTTTGAACACTGAAGCTTTCTTT
TRBV27	.	TRBJ1-5	.	CASSGGGNQPQHF	TGTGCCAGCAGCGGCGGGGGGAATCAGCCCCAGCATTTT
TRBV25-1	.	TRBJ2-1	.	CASSGDRLTYNEQFF	TGTGCCAGCAGTGGTGATCGACTTACATACAATGAGCAGTTCTTC
TRBV19	.	TRBJ2-3	TRBD2	CASKVASGSSDTQYF	TGTGCCAGTAAGGTGGCCAGCGGGAGCTCAGATACGCAGTATTTT
TRBV6-6	.	TRBJ2-5	.	CASSYITDRETQYF	TGTGCCAGCAGTTACATAACAGATAGGGAGACCCAGTACTTC
TRBV30	.	TRBJ2-5	.	CAWSLLGFGQTQYF	TGTGCCTGGAGCTTACTTGGTTTCGGTCAGACCCAGTACTTC
TRBV5-1	.	TRBJ2-3	TRBD1	CASSRDRGQGTDTQYF	TGCGCCAGCAGCAGGGACAGGGGGCAGGGCACAGATACGCAGTATTTT
TRBV2	.	TRBJ2-5	TRBD2	CAISTSGQETQYF	TGTGCCATATCGACTAGCGGGCAAGAGACCCAGTACTTC
TRBV27	.	TRBJ2-7	TRBD2	CASSLRREVDEQYF	TGTGCCAGCAGTTTAAGGCGGGAGGTCGACGAGCAGTACTTC
TRBV5-6	few	TRBJ2-4	.	CASSGGRGAGNIQYF	TGTGCCAGCAGCGGGGGGAGGGGGGCTGGGAACATTCAGTACTTC
TRBV11-2	.	TRBJ2-7	.	CASNHASLGEQYF	TGTGCCAGCAACCATGCGTCTCTAGGAGAGCAGTACTTC
TRBV27	.	TRBJ1-1	TRBD1	CASRTGATEAFF	TGTGCCAGCAGAACAGGGGCGACTGAAGCTTTCTTT
TRBV4-1	.	TRBJ2-1	.	CASSQDAGIGQFF	TGCGCCAGCAGCCAAGATGCGGGGATAGGGCAGTTCTTC
TRBV6-1	.	TRBJ1-5	TRBD1	CASSEAPGGSGGNQPQHF	TGTGCCAGCAGTGAAGCGCCCGGGGGCTCAGGGGGGAATCAGCCCCAGCATTTT
TRBV19	.	TRBJ1-2	.	CATTSGGMVGYTF	TGTGCCACTACGTCGGGGGGGATGGTTGGCTACACCTTC
TRBV4-3	.	TRBJ1-6	.	CASSPRDTRLYNSPLHF	TGCGCCAGCAGCCCTCGGGACACCCGACTATATAATTCACCCCTCCACTTT
TRBV29-1	.	TRBJ2-7	.	CSVGPTLDSYEQYF	TGCAGCGTTGGCCCTACGCTAGATAGCTACGAGCAGTACTTC
TRBV2	.	TRBJ1-1	TRBD1	CASSLNTNRGNTEAFF	TGTGCCAGCAGCCTCAACACAAACAGGGGAAACACTGAAGCTTTCTTT
TRBV7-2	.	TRBJ2-7	TRBD2	CASSLRAMRGSSYEQYF	TGTGCCAGCAGCTTACGCGCAATGCGGGGGAGCTCCTACGAGCAGTACTTC
TRBV20-1	.	TRBJ1-2	.	CSAGASYGYTF	TGCAGTGCAGGGGCCTCCTATGGCTACACCTTC